This T cell receptor (beta chain) is from a study of persistence of HIV-infected CD4 T cells. Study conclusions and caveats: Compared with CD3/CD28-stimulated cells, CMV- and Gag-responding cells showed lower TCRbeta richness.

The libraries were made with immunoSEQ version 4 in survey mode. TCRdb's copy holds only in-frame clones and misses some; the assay was immunoSEQ multiplex PCR. The repertoire holds about 46,000 clones, with 85% to 90% as singletons. Concerning this clone: Its antigen is as yet unknown.

The junction had 11 bases not matched to a gene; V was cut back by 5 bases and J by 4 bases. The germline gives CDR1 MDHEN, CDR2 SYDVKM. The CDR3 sequence is 17 residues long. Anti-CD3/anti-CD28 beads served as a nonspecific positive control stimulus. Responding CD4+ T cells were sorted by upregulation of both CD40 ligand and CD69. CD8-depleted PBMCs were stimulated approximately 20 hours with anti-CD28/CD49d costimulation, CD40-blocking antibody and enfuvirtide. This TCR came from an adult woman with HIV who was CMV-seropositive. The chain uses TRBV28 and TRBJ2-2, with TRBD2 identical over 9 bases. The source was CD4+ T cells sorted from PBMCs after approximately 19-hour stimulation, collected from a patient who received antiretroviral therapy. Here the CDR3 reads CASSQRRLADTTGELFF. In nucleotides, the CDR3 is TGTGCCAGCAGTCAGCGTCGACTAGCGGATACCACCGGGGAGCTGTTTTTT.